This TCR beta chain was obtained from a study of cytomegalovirus exposure and HLA in healthy donors. Findings and limits, study-wide: Three CMV-associated chains proved CMV antigen-specific in vitro. About 87% or about 30% of the time was how often most TCR beta V segments were productive, according to an earlier analysis.

Concerning this clone itself: Its antigen remains unknown.

Amplification used 60 Vbeta primers and 13 Jbeta primers. Data came from immunoSEQ multiplex PCR; TCRdb stores just in-frame clones and leaves some out. The table includes tens of thousands of clones, approximately 80% detected once. The CDR3 runs 13 residues. The V and J ends lost 6 bases and 8 bases respectively, with 14 bases between them. Germline assignment: CDR1 MNHEY and CDR2 SVGAGI. The chain is built from TRBV6-5 and TRBJ1-3; D is uncertain. The source is a woman aged 45 to 65 in good health and CMV-seropositive. Sequencing input: PBMCs. The CDR3 region is CASSPDHGDTIYF. The CDR3 DNA reads as TGTGCCAGCAGCCCAGACCACGGAGACACCATATATTTT.